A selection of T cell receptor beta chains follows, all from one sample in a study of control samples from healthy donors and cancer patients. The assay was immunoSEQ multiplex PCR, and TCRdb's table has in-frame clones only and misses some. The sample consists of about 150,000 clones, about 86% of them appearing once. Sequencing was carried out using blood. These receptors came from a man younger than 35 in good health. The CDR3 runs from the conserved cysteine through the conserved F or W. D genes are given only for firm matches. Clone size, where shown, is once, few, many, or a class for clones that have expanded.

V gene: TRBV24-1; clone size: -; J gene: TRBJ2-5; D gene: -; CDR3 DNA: TGTGCCACCAGTGACCCGCAGGGGGGGGCCCAAGAGACCCAGTACTTC; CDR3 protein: CATSDPQGGAQETQYF
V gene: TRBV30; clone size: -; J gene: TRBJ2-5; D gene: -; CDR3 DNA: TGTGCCTGGAGTCGGGCACTTCAAGAGACCCAGTACTTC; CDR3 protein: CAWSRALQETQYF
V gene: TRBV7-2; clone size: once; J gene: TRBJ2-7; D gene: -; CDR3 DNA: TGTGCCAGCAGCTTGGAGGCAGGCGCATACTACGAGCAGTACTTC; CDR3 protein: CASSLEAGAYYEQYF
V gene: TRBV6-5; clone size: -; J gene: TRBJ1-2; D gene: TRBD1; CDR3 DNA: TGTGCCAGCAGTTACGTGTCAGGGGGCGAGGGCTACACCTTC; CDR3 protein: CASSYVSGGEGYTF
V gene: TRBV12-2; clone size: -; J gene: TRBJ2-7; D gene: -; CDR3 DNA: TGTGCAAGTCGCTTAGGGCGGGGGGCGGGCGAGCAGTACTTC; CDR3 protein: CASRLGRGAGEQYF
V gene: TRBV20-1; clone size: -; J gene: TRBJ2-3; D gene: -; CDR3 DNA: TGCAGTGCTAGGACGGCGGATACGCAGTATTTT; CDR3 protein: CSARTADTQYF
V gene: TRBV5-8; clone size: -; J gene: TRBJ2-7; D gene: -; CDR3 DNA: TGTGCCAGCAGCTTGCCGAGCTCCTACGAGCAGTACTTC; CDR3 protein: CASSLPSSYEQYF
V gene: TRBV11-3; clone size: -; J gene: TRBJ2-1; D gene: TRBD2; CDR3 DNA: TGTGCCAGCAGCCCCGGACTAGCTGGCAATGAGCAGTTCTTC; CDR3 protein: CASSPGLAGNEQFF
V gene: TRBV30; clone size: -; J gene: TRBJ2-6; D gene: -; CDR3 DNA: TGTGCCTGGAGTCAGGACGCAAACTCTGGGGCCAACGTCCTGACTTTC; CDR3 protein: CAWSQDANSGANVLTF
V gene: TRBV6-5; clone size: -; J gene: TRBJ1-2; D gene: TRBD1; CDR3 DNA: TGTGCCAGCAGTCGACAGGGCTATGGCTACACCTTC; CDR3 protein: CASSRQGYGYTF
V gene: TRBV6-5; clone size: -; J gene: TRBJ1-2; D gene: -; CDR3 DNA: TGTGCCAGCAGCTACGGGACACCGGACTATGGCTACACCTTC; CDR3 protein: CASSYGTPDYGYTF
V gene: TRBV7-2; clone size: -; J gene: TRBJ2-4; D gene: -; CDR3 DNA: TGTGCCAGCAGCACCAGTGGCAGGAACATTCAGTACTTC; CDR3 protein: CASSTSGRNIQYF
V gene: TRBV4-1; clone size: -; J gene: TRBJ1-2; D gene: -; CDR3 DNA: TGCGCCAGCAGCCAAGACAATAACTATGGCTACACCTTC; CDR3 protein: CASSQDNNYGYTF
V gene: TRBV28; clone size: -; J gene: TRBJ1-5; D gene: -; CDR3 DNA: TGTGCCAGCAGAGACAGCAAAAGCAATCAGCCCCAGCATTTT; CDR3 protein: CASRDSKSNQPQHF
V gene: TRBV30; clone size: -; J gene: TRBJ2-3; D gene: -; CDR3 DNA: TGTGCCTGGAGTCCACAGCGAGATACGCAGTATTTT; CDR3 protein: CAWSPQRDTQYF
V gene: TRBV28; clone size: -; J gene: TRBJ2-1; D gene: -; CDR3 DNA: TGTGCCAGCATGAGAGCCGGGACCATCAATGAGCAGTTCTTC; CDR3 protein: CASMRAGTINEQFF
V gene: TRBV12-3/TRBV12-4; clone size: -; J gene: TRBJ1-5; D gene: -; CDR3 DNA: TGTGCCAGCAGTACCGGCCTCAATCAGCCCCAGCATTTT; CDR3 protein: CASSTGLNQPQHF
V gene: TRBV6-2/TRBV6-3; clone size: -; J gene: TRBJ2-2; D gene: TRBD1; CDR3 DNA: TGTGCCAGCAGTTACGCAGGGGGCGACACCGGGGAGCTGTTTTTT; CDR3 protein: CASSYAGGDTGELFF
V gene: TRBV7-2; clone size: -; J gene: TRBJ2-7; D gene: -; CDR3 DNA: TGTGCCAGCAGCTTAGCGGTCAGCAGGGTTTACGAGCAGTACTTC; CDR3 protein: CASSLAVSRVYEQYF
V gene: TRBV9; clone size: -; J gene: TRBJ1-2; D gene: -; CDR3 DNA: TGTGCCAGCACCGGGACCGCCTATGGCTACACCTTC; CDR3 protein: CASTGTAYGYTF
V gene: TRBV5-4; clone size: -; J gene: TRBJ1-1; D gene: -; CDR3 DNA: TGTGCCAGCAGCCCAAGCCGGACAGCTGAAGCTTTCTTT; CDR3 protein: CASSPSRTAEAFF
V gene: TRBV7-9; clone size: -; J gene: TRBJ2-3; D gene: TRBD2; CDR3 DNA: TGTGCCAGCAGCTGGGGACTAGCGGGGGGGCCCACAGATACGCAGTATTTT; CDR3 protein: CASSWGLAGGPTDTQYF
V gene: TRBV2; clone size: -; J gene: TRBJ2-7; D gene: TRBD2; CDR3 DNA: TGTGCCAGCAGTCCCGGACTAGCGGGGGCCTACGAGCAGTACTTC; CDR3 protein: CASSPGLAGAYEQYF
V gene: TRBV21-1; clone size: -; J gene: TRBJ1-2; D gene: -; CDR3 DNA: TGTGCCAGCAGCCCGGCGGGGGGCCTTGACTATGGCTACACCTTC; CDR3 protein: CASSPAGGLDYGYTF
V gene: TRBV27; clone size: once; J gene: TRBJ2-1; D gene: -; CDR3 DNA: TGTGCCAGCAGTTTTGGGGTAACCAATGAGCAGTTCTTC; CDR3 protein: CASSFGVTNEQFF
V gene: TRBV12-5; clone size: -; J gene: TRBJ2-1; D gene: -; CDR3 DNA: TGTGCTAGTGGTTTGGGGGGGAATGAGCAGTTCTTC; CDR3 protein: CASGLGGNEQFF
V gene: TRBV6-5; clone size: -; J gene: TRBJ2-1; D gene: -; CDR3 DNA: TGTGCCAGCACCCCGGGCACTGAGTCGGGCGATGAGCAGTTCTTC; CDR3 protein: CASTPGTESGDEQFF
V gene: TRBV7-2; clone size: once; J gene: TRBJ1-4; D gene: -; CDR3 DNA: TGTGCCAGCAGCAAATCTAATGAAAAACTGTTTTTT; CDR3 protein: CASSKSNEKLFF
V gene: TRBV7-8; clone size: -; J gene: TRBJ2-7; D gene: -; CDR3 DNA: TGTGCCAGCAGCTTACCGGGACAACCCTACGAGCAGTACTTC; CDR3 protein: CASSLPGQPYEQYF
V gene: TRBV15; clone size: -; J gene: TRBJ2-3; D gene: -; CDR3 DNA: TGTGCCACCAGCTCCCGACGCACAGATACGCAGTATTTT; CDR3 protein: CATSSRRTDTQYF
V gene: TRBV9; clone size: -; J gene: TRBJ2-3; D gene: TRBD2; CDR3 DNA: TGTGCCAGCAGCCCGCCTCGGGGGGATACAGATACGCAGTATTTT; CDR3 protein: CASSPPRGDTDTQYF
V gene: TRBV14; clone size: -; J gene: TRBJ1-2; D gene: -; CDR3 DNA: TGTGCCAGCAGCCAAGTGGGGAACCCTTATGGCTACACCTTC; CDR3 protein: CASSQVGNPYGYTF
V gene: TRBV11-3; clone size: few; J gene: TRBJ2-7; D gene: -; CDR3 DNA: TGTGCCAGCAGCGAAGGAGGACAGCGCGAGCAGTACTTC; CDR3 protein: CASSEGGQREQYF
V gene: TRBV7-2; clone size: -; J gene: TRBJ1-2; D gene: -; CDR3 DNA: TGTGCCAGCAGCTTATACAGCCCTAACTATGGCTACACCTTC; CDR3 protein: CASSLYSPNYGYTF
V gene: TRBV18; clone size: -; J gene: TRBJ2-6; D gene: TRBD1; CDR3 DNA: TGTGCCAGCTCACCAACAGGGGGCGAAGTCTCTGGGGCCAACGTCCTGACTTTC; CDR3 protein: CASSPTGGEVSGANVLTF
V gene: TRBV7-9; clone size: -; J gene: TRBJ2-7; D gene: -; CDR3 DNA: TGTGCCAGCAGCCCCGGACGGTACGAGCAGTACTTC; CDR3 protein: CASSPGRYEQYF
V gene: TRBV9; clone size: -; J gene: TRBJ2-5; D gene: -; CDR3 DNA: TGTGCCAGCAGCGTAGATTCACTAGCATTCGGAAAAGAGACCCAGTACTTC; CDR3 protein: CASSVDSLAFGKETQYF
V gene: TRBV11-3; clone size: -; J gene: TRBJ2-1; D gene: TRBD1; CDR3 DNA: TGTGCCAGCAGCAATCGTACCTACAGGGGGACTGAGCAGTTCTTC; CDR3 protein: CASSNRTYRGTEQFF
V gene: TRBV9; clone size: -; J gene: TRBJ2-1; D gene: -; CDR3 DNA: TGTGCCAGCAGCGCTCAGGGGAGGAATGAGCAGTTCTTC; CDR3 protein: CASSAQGRNEQFF
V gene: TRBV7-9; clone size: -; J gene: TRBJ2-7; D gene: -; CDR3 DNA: TGTGCCAGCAGCTTAGAGGGGGAGGACGAGCAGTACTTC; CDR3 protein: CASSLEGEDEQYF
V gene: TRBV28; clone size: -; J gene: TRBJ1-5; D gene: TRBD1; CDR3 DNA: TGTGCCAGCATGACAGGGGGCGGTCAGCCCCAGCATTTT; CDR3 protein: CASMTGGGQPQHF
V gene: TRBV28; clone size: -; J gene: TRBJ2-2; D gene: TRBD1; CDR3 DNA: TGTGCCAGCAGCCAAATACAGGGGAGAACCGGGGAGCTGTTTTTT; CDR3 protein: CASSQIQGRTGELFF
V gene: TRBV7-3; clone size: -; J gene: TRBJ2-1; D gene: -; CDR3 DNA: TGTGCCAGCAGCTTATTTGCTGGGACCGGGTATGAGCAGTTCTTC; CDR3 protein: CASSLFAGTGYEQFF
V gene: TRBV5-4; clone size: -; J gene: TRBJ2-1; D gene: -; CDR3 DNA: TGTGCCAGCACGTCACCCGGAGCCTCCTACAATGAGCAGTTCTTC; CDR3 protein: CASTSPGASYNEQFF
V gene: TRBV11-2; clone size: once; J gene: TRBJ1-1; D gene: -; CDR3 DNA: TGTGCCAGCAGACTTACAGGGACGTTGAACACTGAAGCTTTCTTT; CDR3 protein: CASRLTGTLNTEAFF
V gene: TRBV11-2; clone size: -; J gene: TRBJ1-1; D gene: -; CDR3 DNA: TGTGCCAGCAGCCGCCTATATGGAGGGGGCACTGAAGCTTTCTTT; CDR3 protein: CASSRLYGGGTEAFF
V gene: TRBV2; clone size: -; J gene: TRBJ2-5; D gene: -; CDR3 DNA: TGTGCCACCTCGGGGTCCCGGGAGACCCAGTACTTC; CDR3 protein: CATSGSRETQYF